This TCR beta chain derives from a study of CD8+ T cells in alopecia areata. Once RNA had been extracted, it was reverse transcribed into cDNA to act as the sequencing template. Data came from immunoSEQ multiplex PCR; TCRdb stores just in-frame clones and leaves some out. The sample has approximately 170,000 clones; 45% to 75% are singletons. Treatment meaning: oral pan-JAK inhibitor, 5-10 mg twice daily. V shed 5 bases and J 3 bases; nucleotides not matched to a gene: 9. The V gene's germline CDR1 is SGHTA and CDR2 FQGNSA. The CDR3 is 17 residues long. The receptor comes from a human donor with alopecia areata. The sequences come from CD4+ T cells sorted from blood, collected at week 4, from a patient treated with tofacitinib. V and J are TRBV7-2 and TRBJ2-3; TRBD2 agrees at 12 bases. In DNA form, the CDR3 reads TGTGCCAGCAGCGACGGGACTAGCGGGCGAAGTACAGATACGCAGTATTTT. Translation gives CASSDGTSGRSTDTQYF.